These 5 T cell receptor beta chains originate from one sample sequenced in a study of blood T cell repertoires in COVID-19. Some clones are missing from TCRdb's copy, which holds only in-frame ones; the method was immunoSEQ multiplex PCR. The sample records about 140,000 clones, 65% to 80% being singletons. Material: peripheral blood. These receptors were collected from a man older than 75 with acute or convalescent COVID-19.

The CDR3: CASSPDRSNEKLFF. The CDR3 DNA sequence: TGTGCCAGCTCACCGGACAGAAGCAATGAAAAACTGTTTTTT. This chain connects TRBV18 to TRBJ1-4, with D possibly matching TRBD1 (6 bases). Germline V lookup: CDR1 KGHSH, CDR2 LQKENI. This CDR3 comprises 14 residues. The V end lost 3 bases, the J end lost 5 bases, and 10 bases lay between the germline ends.

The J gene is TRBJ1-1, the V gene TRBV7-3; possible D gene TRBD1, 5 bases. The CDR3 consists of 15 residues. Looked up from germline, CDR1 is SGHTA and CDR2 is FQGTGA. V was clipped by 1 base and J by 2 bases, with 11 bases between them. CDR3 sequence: CASSLSAGLNTEAFF. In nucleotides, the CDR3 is TGTGCCAGCAGCTTAAGCGCGGGGCTTAACACTGAAGCTTTCTTT.

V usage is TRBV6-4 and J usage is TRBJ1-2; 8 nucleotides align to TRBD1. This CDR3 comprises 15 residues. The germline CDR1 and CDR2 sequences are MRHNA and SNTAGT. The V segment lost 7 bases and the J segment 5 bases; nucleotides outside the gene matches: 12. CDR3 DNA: TGTGCCAGCATTGCGGCGGACAGGGACCCTTATGGCTACACCTTC. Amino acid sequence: CASIAADRDPYGYTF.

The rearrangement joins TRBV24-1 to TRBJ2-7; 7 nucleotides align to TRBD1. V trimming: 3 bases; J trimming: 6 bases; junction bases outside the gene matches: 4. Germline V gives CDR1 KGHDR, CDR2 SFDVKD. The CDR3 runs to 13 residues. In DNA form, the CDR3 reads TGTGCCACCAGTGATGACAGGGTTCGCGAGCAGTACTTC. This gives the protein CATSDDRVREQYF.

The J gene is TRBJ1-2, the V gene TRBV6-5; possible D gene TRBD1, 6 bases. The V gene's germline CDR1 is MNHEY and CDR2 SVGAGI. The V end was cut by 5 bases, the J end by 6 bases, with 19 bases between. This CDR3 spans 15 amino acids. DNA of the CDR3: TGTGCCAGCAGTCCCGGACAGAGGACCTTCGATGGCTACACCTTC. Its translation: CASSPGQRTFDGYTF.